A single sample is the source of the 25 T cell receptor beta chains below, sequenced in a study of OX40 agonist ivuxolimab in advanced cancers. The repertoire was sequenced with immunoSEQ multiplex PCR; TCRdb's copy has only in-frame clones and lacks some. The sample consists of about 73,000 clones, about 85% of them appearing once. The sequencing here drew on CD4+ or CD8+ T cells sorted from blood, taken in a trial of the OX40 agonist ivuxolimab. The source is an adult with an advanced solid tumor such as melanoma, head and neck, liver or kidney cancer.

This chain joins TRBV10-3 and TRBJ1-3; a possible D gene is TRBD1 (5 bases). V dropped 6 bases and J dropped 1 base, with 10 bases sitting between them. The CDR3 is 14 amino acids. Germline CDR1 and CDR2: ENHRY and SYGVKD. The CDR3, as DNA: TGTGCCATCAGACCCCAGGGATCTGGAAACACCATATATTTT. This sequence encodes CAIRPQGSGNTIYF.

The sample holds one count of this clone. This chain connects TRBV18 to TRBJ2-3, with D perhaps matching TRBD1 (8 bases). This CDR3 spans 16 amino acids. Trimming stripped 0 bases from V and 6 bases from J, with 16 bases between. Germline CDR1 is KGHSH and CDR2 is LQKENI. The CDR3 region has the DNA TGTGCCAGCTCACCACCTGGACAGGGAGGGTGGGATACGCAGTATTTT. Translating gives CASSPPGQGGWDTQYF.

This clone was seen a few times. The chain couples TRBV7-9 to TRBJ1-6, with D possibly TRBD1 on 6 matching bases. V was shortened by 4 bases and J by 9 bases, with 16 bases between the two germline ends. Germline V gene data show CDR1 as SEHNR and CDR2 as FQNEAQ (reference sequence). CDR3 size: 15 residues. Here the CDR3 DNA reads TGTGCCAGCAGCTCGGACAGTGGGGTGGGTTCACCCCTCCACTTT. Translated: CASSSDSGVGSPLHF.

The V and J genes are TRBV19 and TRBJ1-1; 9 nucleotides line up with TRBD1. V was pared by 6 bases and J by 10 bases, with 12 bases of the junction left unmatched. The CDR3 has 14 amino acids. The germline V gene encodes CDR1 LNHDA and CDR2 SQIVND (reference sequence). CDR3 region: CASRPGGTGRSAFF. CDR3 nucleotides: TGTGCCAGTAGACCCGGGGGGACAGGGAGGTCAGCTTTCTTT.

The V gene is TRBV7-2, the J gene TRBJ1-2, with unresolved D. The CDR3 loop spans 14 amino acids. The V gene's germline CDR1 is SGHTA and CDR2 FQGNSA. Trimming removed 4 bases from V and 0 bases from J, with 9 bases in between. DNA of the CDR3: TGTGCCAGCAGCTCGGACGTAGCTAACTATGGCTACACCTTC. As protein: CASSSDVANYGYTF. Variable domain in full (rest from reference TRBV7-2 and TRBJ1-2): GAGVSQSPSNKVTEKGKDVELRCDPISGHTALYWYRQSLGQGLEFLIYFQGNSAPDKSGLPSDRFSAERTGGSVSTLTIQRTQQEDSAVYLCASSSDVANYGYTFGSGTRLTVV.

V is TRBV6-1 and J is TRBJ2-7; either TRBD1 or TRBD2 may fit D (5 bases each). The CDR3 contains 13 residues. V was trimmed by 11 bases and J by 2 bases, leaving 16 bases between them. The germline gives CDR1 MNHNS, CDR2 SASEGT. The CDR3 is CAAEGSITYEQYF. The CDR3 DNA reads TGTGCCGCCGAGGGGTCCATTACCTACGAGCAGTACTTC.

This clone came up a few times. Other DNA sequences in this sample translate to the same CDR3. The chain combines TRBV10-3 with TRBJ1-2; D remains ambiguous. Germline values: CDR1 ENHRY, CDR2 SYGVKD. The germline V and J ends were trimmed by 0 bases and 8 bases, with 7 bases remaining between them. CDR3 length: 12 residues. CDR3: CAISESGLGYTF. The CDR3 nucleotides read TGTGCCATCAGTGAGTCGGGGTTAGGCTACACCTTC.

The CDR3 sequence is CASSPTLDSAYEQYF. In DNA, the CDR3 is TGTGCCAGCAGCCCAACGCTAGACTCAGCCTACGAGCAGTACTTC. V is TRBV4-2 and J is TRBJ2-7, with unresolved D. V was pared by 4 bases and J by 2 bases, with 15 bases between. The CDR3 has 15 amino acids. CDR1 is LGHNA, CDR2 YNFKEQ, per germline.

The gene calls are TRBV5-5 and TRBJ1-4, with a tentative D call TRBD1 (6 bases). Per the germline V gene, CDR1 is SGHKS and CDR2 is YYEKEE (reference sequence). V was shortened by 3 bases and J by 5 bases, with 17 bases between the two germline ends. The CDR3 totals 16 residues. CDR3 coding DNA: TGTGCCAGCAGCTCTGGGGCCGGGGGGCCCAATGAAAAACTGTTTTTT. Its translation is CASSSGAGGPNEKLFF.

The chain couples TRBV7-2 to TRBJ2-5; D unresolved. CDR1 SGHTA and CDR2 FQGNSA come from the germline V gene. CDR3 size: 11 residues. The V gene lost 6 bases and the J gene lost 5 bases, with 7 bases spanning the gap. CDR3: CASREEETQYF. Written as DNA, the CDR3 is TGTGCCAGCAGGGAAGAGGAGACCCAGTACTTC.

This sequence joins TRBV29-1 and TRBJ2-5; 8 bases are shared with TRBD2. Germline CDR1 and CDR2: SQVTM and ANQGSEA. V lost 5 bases and J lost 1; bases outside the gene matches: 9. CDR3 length: 15 residues. Here the CDR3 reads CSVRELAAGQETQYF. The CDR3 nucleotides are TGCAGCGTTAGGGAACTAGCGGCCGGCCAAGAGACCCAGTACTTC.

V usage is TRBV2 and J usage is TRBJ2-7; D unresolved. This CDR3 spans 12 amino acids. Trimming shortened V by 5 bases and J by 4 bases, and 9 bases separated the two germline ends. The germline V gene has CDR1 SNHLY and CDR2 FYNNEI. CDR3: CASSRTIYEQYF. CDR3 DNA sequence: TGTGCCAGCAGTCGGACCATATACGAGCAGTACTTC.

The CDR3 bases are TGCGCCAGCAGCCCCGTTAGCGGGGGGGCGGATACGCAGTATTTT. The encoded protein is CASSPVSGGADTQYF. This chain connects TRBV4-3 to TRBJ2-3; 11 bases fit TRBD2. The CDR3 has 15 residues. Trimming cost V 4 bases and J 6 bases; bases outside gene matches: 6. Germline CDR1 LGHNA, CDR2 YSLEER.

This clone was detected only a few times. The J gene is TRBJ1-2, the V gene TRBV13, with D unclear. With 2 bases removed from V and 7 bases from J, the gap between germline ends came to 5 bases. The CDR3 totals 11 residues. The germline gives CDR1 PRHDT, CDR2 FYEKMQ (reference sequence). Here the CDR3 DNA reads TGTGCCAGCAGCTTAAACGGTGGCTACACCTTC. It is translated as CASSLNGGYTF.

The rearrangement links TRBV5-1 to TRBJ1-2; D is undetermined. V was cut by 0 bases and J by 5 bases, with 14 bases left in between. Germline loops: CDR1 SGHRS, CDR2 YFSETQ. The CDR3 spans 15 residues. As DNA, the CDR3 is TGCGCCAGCAGCTTGGACCAGAAAAGTATATATGGCTACACCTTC. It yields the protein CASSLDQKSIYGYTF.

This rearrangement joins TRBV12-5 to TRBJ1-1; 7 bases line up with TRBD1. V was pared by 0 bases and J by 0 bases, with 10 bases of the junction left unmatched. The CDR3 is made up of 18 amino acids. Germline V gene lookup returns CDR1 LGHNT and CDR2 FRNRAP. The CDR3 reads CASGLVKRGLLLNTEAFF. Written as DNA, the CDR3 is TGTGCTAGTGGTTTGGTAAAAAGGGGGCTCTTATTGAACACTGAAGCTTTCTTT.

Only one count was recorded for this clone. This chain joins TRBV19 and TRBJ2-5; TRBD2 matches 10 bases. V trimming: 6 bases; J trimming: 1 base; junction bases outside the gene matches: 5. The CDR3 has 15 amino acids. From germline, CDR1 is LNHDA and CDR2 SQIVND (reference sequence). The CDR3 nucleotides are TGTGCCAGTAGGCCCCCTAGCGGGGGCCAAGAGACCCAGTACTTC. Its translation is CASRPPSGGQETQYF.

The chain employs TRBV6-6 and TRBJ1-6, with a weak D call TRBD1 (6 bases). The V end lost 8 bases, the J end lost 7 bases, and 15 bases lay between the germline ends. Germline lookup yields CDR1 MNHNY and CDR2 SVGAGI (reference sequence). The CDR3 is made up of 14 amino acids. The CDR3 sequence is CASDAGDKNSPLHF. The CDR3 DNA reads TGTGCCAGCGACGCGGGGGACAAGAATTCACCCCTCCACTTT.

This chain links TRBV5-4 with TRBJ1-4, with unresolved D. The CDR3 sequence is 14 residues long. Per germline, CDR1 SGHNT and CDR2 YYREEE (reference sequence). The V end was cut by 3 bases, the J end by 3 bases, with 9 bases between. CDR3 DNA sequence: TGTGCCAGCAGCTCGGGAGGGTCTAATGAAAAACTGTTTTTT. Residues: CASSSGGSNEKLFF.

The chain uses TRBV4-3 and TRBJ2-2; D is possibly TRBD1 or TRBD2 (5 bases each). The CDR3 is made up of 16 amino acids. V gave up 4 bases and J gave up 5 bases, with 17 bases separating them. Germline CDR1 reads LGHNA; CDR2 reads YSLEER. This CDR3 is CASSPSGGSFTGELFF. DNA for the CDR3: TGCGCCAGCAGCCCGTCTGGGGGAAGTTTTACCGGGGAGCTGTTTTTT.

CDR3 coding DNA: TGTGCCAGCAGTAGCGGGGGGGACACTGAAGCTTTCTTT. Protein product: CASSSGGDTEAFF. The gene calls are TRBV6-6 and TRBJ1-1; possible D gene TRBD1, 5 bases. V lost 5 bases and J 3 bases, leaving 10 bases between the germline ends. Germline loops: CDR1 MNHNY, CDR2 SVGAGI (reference sequence). CDR3 length equals 13 residues.

J is TRBJ1-3 and V is TRBV5-6; D is undetermined. This CDR3 is 15 amino acids long. From germline, CDR1 is SGHDT and CDR2 YYEEEE. V lost 4 bases, J lost 0 bases, and 11 bases lay in between. CDR3 amino acids: CASSPRRSSGNTIYF. For the CDR3, the DNA is TGTGCCAGCAGCCCTCGGCGGTCCTCTGGAAACACCATATATTTT.

The genes are TRBV18 and TRBJ1-4; 10 nucleotides align to TRBD1. Germline values: CDR1 KGHSH, CDR2 LQKENI. CDR3 length equals 16 residues. V gave up 5 bases and J gave up 2 bases; unmatched junction bases: 5. CDR3 protein: CASSDRGLRTNEKLFF. The CDR3 coding sequence is TGTGCCAGCTCAGACAGGGGGCTGAGGACTAATGAAAAACTGTTTTTT.

This chain connects TRBV27 to TRBJ2-6, with D possibly being TRBD1 or TRBD2 (5 bases each). Germline values: CDR1 MNHEY, CDR2 SMNVEV (reference sequence). The CDR3 is made up of 19 amino acids. Trimming cost V 5 bases and J 0 bases, with 20 bases left between them. Here the CDR3 reads CASSPHPGRGSSGANVLTF. The CDR3 DNA follows: TGTGCCAGCAGTCCCCATCCGGGACGTGGGAGCTCTGGGGCCAACGTCCTGACTTTC.

This clone turned up a few times. The chain couples TRBV30 to TRBJ1-2; D is possibly TRBD1 (5 bases). Germline CDR1 GTSNPN, CDR2 SVGIG (reference sequence). The CDR3 sequence is 12 residues long. Trimming removed 1 base from V and 2 bases from J, with 5 bases in between. The CDR3 sequence is CAWSAGNYGYTF. The CDR3 region has the DNA TGTGCCTGGAGTGCAGGGAACTATGGCTACACCTTC.